Listed here are 31 T cell receptor beta chains from one sample, sequenced in a study of blood T cell repertoires in COVID-19. The table came from immunoSEQ multiplex PCR; TCRdb's copy has only in-frame clones and leaves some out. In the table there are about 230,000 clones, around 78% of which are singletons. Sequenced: peripheral blood. These receptor sequences come from a woman in her seventies with active or convalescent COVID-19.

V gene TRBV27 combines with J gene TRBJ2-7; 10 bases are shared with TRBD2. There are 15 residues in the CDR3. V was clipped by 5 bases and J by 1 base; unmatched bases: 5. Per the germline V gene, CDR1 is MNHEY and CDR2 is SMNVEV (reference sequence). CDR3: CASSLWTSGSYEQYF. Here the CDR3 DNA reads TGTGCCAGCAGTCTGTGGACTAGCGGTTCCTACGAGCAGTACTTC.

The chain couples TRBV27 to TRBJ2-1, with 12 positions matching TRBD2. This CDR3 region has 16 residues. After removal of 6 bases from V and 6 bases from J, the junction contained 9 bases not matched to a gene. Germline assignment: CDR1 MNHEY and CDR2 SMNVEV (reference sequence). CDR3 region: CASRLAGGVFGNEQFF. The DNA for the CDR3 is TGTGCCAGCAGACTAGCGGGGGGCGTCTTCGGCAATGAGCAGTTCTTC.

This clone was seen only once. The chain uses TRBV6-2 or TRBV6-3 and TRBJ1-2; 7 nucleotides agree with TRBD1. This CDR3 is 15 amino acids long. Germline values: CDR1 MNHEY, CDR2 SVGEGT. V was clipped by 5 bases and J by 7 bases; unmatched bases: 13. The CDR3 nucleotides are TGTGCCAGCAGTCCCGGACAGGAACCTTGGGTTGGCTACACCTTC. Protein: CASSPGQEPWVGYTF.

In this sample, this clone turned up a few times. J is TRBJ2-1 and V is TRBV11-3; D is unresolved. This CDR3 region has 14 residues. Germline assignment: CDR1 SGHNT and CDR2 YENEEA. V shed 5 bases and J shed 4 bases, with 12 bases lying between them. CDR3 sequence: CASSPDGAYNEQFF. The CDR3 DNA is TGTGCCAGCAGCCCCGACGGAGCATACAATGAGCAGTTCTTC.

The J gene is TRBJ1-2, the V gene TRBV20-1; D remains unclear. Trimming shortened V by 3 bases and J by 3 bases, and 11 bases separated the two germline ends. Germline V gene data show CDR1 as DFQATT and CDR2 as SNEGSKA (reference sequence). CDR3 size: 13 residues. The CDR3 sequence: CSASGGYDYGYTF. CDR3 DNA: TGCAGTGCTAGTGGAGGGTATGACTATGGCTACACCTTC.

The chain is built from TRBV2 and TRBJ2-5; perhaps TRBD2 as D (6 bases). With 0 bases removed from V and 7 bases from J, the gap between germline ends came to 12 bases. The CDR3 contains 14 residues. The germline gives CDR1 SNHLY, CDR2 FYNNEI. The CDR3 DNA sequence: TGTGCCAGCAGTGAAGCGCTTCGGGGAGGGACCCAGTACTTC. Translating it yields CASSEALRGGTQYF.

V usage is TRBV3-1 (or the pseudogene TRBV3-2) and J usage is TRBJ2-5; 7 bases are a match to TRBD2. The CDR3 is made up of 15 amino acids. In germline, CDR1 is LGHDT, CDR2 YNNKEL (reference sequence). The trim removed 1 base at V and 5 bases at J, leaving 7 bases unmatched. The CDR3 is CASSQGTSASETQYF. DNA of the CDR3: TGTGCCAGCAGCCAAGGGACTAGTGCAAGCGAGACCCAGTACTTC.

V and J are TRBV2 and TRBJ2-2; 10 bases fit TRBD2. The V and J ends lost 5 bases and 3 bases, in that order; junction bases with no gene match: 0. The length of the CDR3 is 14 residues. The germline V gene has CDR1 SNHLY and CDR2 FYNNEI. The CDR3 DNA reads as TGTGCCAGCAGTCTAGCGGGAGACACCGGGGAGCTGTTTTTT. Amino acid sequence: CASSLAGDTGELFF.

The rearrangement joins TRBV12-3 or TRBV12-4 to TRBJ2-7; TRBD1 might be the D (5 bases). CDR3 length: 12 amino acids. V was cut by 4 bases and J by 3 bases, with 7 bases left in between. The CDR3 here is CASSSDIYEQYF. The CDR3 region has the DNA TGTGCCAGCAGTTCGGACATCTACGAGCAGTACTTC.

On this clone: This CDR3 is also generated by other DNA sequences in the sample. The chain uses TRBV11-2 and TRBJ2-5; D might be TRBD2 (6 bases). Trimming shortened V by 1 base and J by 1 base, and 13 bases separated the two germline ends. Germline V CDR1 and CDR2: SGHAT, FQNNGV. There are 16 residues in the CDR3. DNA of the CDR3: TGTGCCAGCAGCTTAGGCGGGGCCCGAATCCAAGAGACCCAGTACTTC. It codes for CASSLGGARIQETQYF.

V and J are TRBV27 and TRBJ2-1, with 7 nucleotides matching TRBD2. The length of the CDR3 is 13 residues. J gave up 4 bases and V 7 bases, and 4 bases lay outside the gene matches. Germline V lookup: CDR1 MNHEY, CDR2 SMNVEV (reference sequence). The CDR3 DNA reads TGTGCCAGCAAGCGGGGCGTTTACAATGAGCAGTTCTTC. The encoded protein is CASKRGVYNEQFF.

The genes are TRBV6-5 and TRBJ2-5, with D maybe TRBD1 (5 bases). Germline CDR1 MNHEY, CDR2 SVGAGI. V lost 6 bases and J 4 bases, leaving 15 bases between the germline ends. This CDR3 has 14 amino acids. The CDR3 region has the DNA TGTGCCAGCAGCCCGCTCAGGGTTGCAGAGACCCAGTACTTC. Residues: CASSPLRVAETQYF.

This chain connects TRBV4-2 to TRBJ2-1, with TRBD2 matching over 10 bases. The CDR3 has 17 amino acids. The ends lost 3 bases at V and 6 bases at J; junction bases unmatched: 11. Germline values: CDR1 LGHNA, CDR2 YNFKEQ. CDR3 coding DNA: TGTGCCAGCAGCCACCCACCCGGACTAGCGGCTCCCAATGAGCAGTTCTTC. Its translation is CASSHPPGLAAPNEQFF.

The rearrangement joins TRBV2 to TRBJ2-5; 11 nucleotides line up with TRBD2. The V gene end was trimmed by 6 bases and the J gene end by 1 base; junction bases not matched to a gene: 4. Germline V gene data show CDR1 as SNHLY and CDR2 as FYNNEI. The CDR3 covers 15 residues. The CDR3 DNA sequence: TGTGCCAGCAGGCTGACTAGCGGGACCCAAGAGACCCAGTACTTC. Amino acids: CASRLTSGTQETQYF.

The chain recombines TRBV4-2 with TRBJ2-3; TRBD2 agrees at 8 bases. The V gene end was trimmed by 4 bases and the J gene end by 2 bases; junction bases not matched to a gene: 2. Per germline, CDR1 LGHNA and CDR2 YNFKEQ. This CDR3 has 14 amino acids. As DNA, the CDR3 is TGTGCCAGCAGCCCGGGGGGGGACACAGATACGCAGTATTTT. Translation: CASSPGGDTDTQYF.

The chain combines TRBV6-1 with TRBJ1-5, with D perhaps matching TRBD1 (6 bases). CDR1 is MNHNS and CDR2 is SASEGT in the germline V gene. This CDR3 is built from 16 residues. V dropped 4 bases and J dropped 2 bases, with 15 bases sitting between them. This chain's CDR3 is CASSGGQFMGNQPQHF. The DNA for the CDR3 is TGTGCCAGCAGTGGAGGACAGTTCATGGGCAATCAGCCCCAGCATTTT.

The rearrangement links TRBV28 to TRBJ2-5, with 12 bases identical to TRBD2. The CDR3 sequence is 16 residues long. CDR1 and CDR2 from the germline V gene are MDHEN and SYDVKM. V was clipped by 8 bases and J by 5 bases; unmatched bases: 12. The CDR3 nucleotides read TGTGCCAGCCGCCCCCTGACTAGCGGGAGTCGGGAGACCCAGTACTTC. Protein: CASRPLTSGSRETQYF.

This clone appeared once. The chain couples TRBV4-3 to TRBJ1-2; 9 nucleotides agree with TRBD1. The V segment lost 0 bases and the J segment 4 bases; nucleotides outside the gene matches: 9. Germline V gene sequence: CDR1 LGHNA, CDR2 YSLEER. CDR3 length: 17 residues. The CDR3 DNA reads as TGCGCCAGCAGCCAAGATTGGGGACAGGGACCTCGCTATGGCTACACCTTC. It codes for CASSQDWGQGPRYGYTF.

The V and J genes are TRBV7-2 and TRBJ2-7; a possible D gene is TRBD1 (6 bases). The CDR3 length is 14 residues. Looked up from germline, CDR1 is SGHTA and CDR2 is FQGNSA. The V gene lost 5 bases and the J gene lost 5 bases, with 16 bases spanning the gap. The chain's CDR3 is CASSVQGFDHEQYF. CDR3 in DNA: TGTGCCAGCAGCGTACAGGGTTTTGACCACGAGCAGTACTTC.

The chain uses TRBV29-1 and TRBJ2-7; D might be TRBD1 (6 bases). The V gene's germline CDR1 is SQVTM and CDR2 ANQGSEA. The V and J ends lost 5 bases and 4 bases respectively, with 18 bases between them. This CDR3 contains 14 residues. CDR3 residues: CSVNGVGGLYEQYF. The CDR3 DNA reads TGCAGCGTTAATGGGGTAGGGGGTCTGTACGAGCAGTACTTC.

The chain combines TRBV3-1 (or the pseudogene TRBV3-2) with TRBJ2-7; TRBD2 aligns across 7 bases. V was pared by 1 base and J by 3 bases, with 12 bases of the junction left unmatched. The CDR3 spans 17 residues. CDR1 is LGHDT and CDR2 is YNNKEL in the germline V gene (reference sequence). The CDR3 loop reads CASSQGGAGTIYYEQYF. The CDR3 DNA follows: TGTGCCAGCAGCCAAGGAGGGGCCGGGACTATCTACTACGAGCAGTACTTC.

The chain links TRBV5-4 to TRBJ1-6; D is ambiguous. Germline V gives CDR1 SGHNT, CDR2 YYREEE (reference sequence). Trimming stripped 4 bases from V and 2 bases from J, with 13 bases between. The CDR3 sequence is 16 residues long. For the CDR3, the DNA is TGTGCCAGCAGCCCAGAGGCGGCCGCCTATAATTCACCCCTCCACTTT. Translating gives CASSPEAAAYNSPLHF.

This clone was detected once. CDR3 loop: CASSRFDSEGNQPQHF. The CDR3 bases are TGTGCCAGTAGTAGATTTGACTCAGAGGGCAATCAGCCCCAGCATTTT. V usage is TRBV19 and J usage is TRBJ1-5; no firm D call. The germline CDR1 and CDR2 sequences are LNHDA and SQIVND (reference sequence). V lost 4 bases, J lost 2 bases, and 15 bases lay in between. The CDR3 runs 16 residues.

The chain combines TRBV6-5 with TRBJ1-1; a possible D gene is TRBD1 (6 bases). The CDR3 runs to 12 residues. Germline V lookup: CDR1 MNHEY, CDR2 SVGAGI. The V end was cut by 10 bases, the J end by 7 bases, with 16 bases between. The CDR3 DNA is TGTGCCATCCGGACAGTCTCGAATGAAGCTTTCTTT. Translating it yields CAIRTVSNEAFF.

The chain links TRBV7-6 to TRBJ2-3, with a tentative D call TRBD2 (5 bases). The V gene's germline CDR1 is SGHVS and CDR2 FNYEAQ. Trimming left V 2 bases short and J 7 bases short, with 13 bases between. This CDR3 contains 14 residues. The CDR3: CASSLSPSLNTQYF. The CDR3 DNA sequence: TGTGCCAGCAGCTTATCTCCTAGCCTGAATACGCAGTATTTT.

The J gene is TRBJ2-5, the V gene TRBV6-5; D perhaps matches TRBD2 (5 bases). The CDR3 has 15 amino acids. Per germline, CDR1 MNHEY and CDR2 SVGAGI. The V end was cut by 8 bases, the J end by 5 bases, with 21 bases between. Written as DNA, the CDR3 is TGTGCCAGCTCAAGGACTGACGGGATTGTGGAGACCCAGTACTTC. This translates into CASSRTDGIVETQYF.

The chain combines TRBV10-3 with TRBJ2-3; D uncertain. Per the germline V gene, CDR1 is ENHRY and CDR2 is SYGVKD. This CDR3 comprises 13 residues. V was shortened by 3 bases and J by 6 bases, with 10 bases between the two germline ends. The CDR3 reads CAISEKAEDTQYF. The CDR3 DNA is TGTGCCATCAGTGAAAAGGCGGAGGATACGCAGTATTTT.

This chain uses TRBV19 with TRBJ1-4, with TRBD1 identical over 10 bases. From germline, CDR1 is LNHDA and CDR2 SQIVND (reference sequence). This CDR3 is built from 14 residues. Trimming at V came to 6 bases and at J to 8 bases, leaving 6 bases not matched to a gene. The DNA of the CDR3 is TGTGCCAGTAGAACCGGGACAGGGGACGAAAAACTGTTTTTT. Translated: CASRTGTGDEKLFF. Filled out from reference TRBV19 and TRBJ1-4, the complete variable domain reads DGGITQSPKYLFRKEGQNVTLSCEQNLNHDAMYWYRQDPGQGLRLIYYSQIVNDFQKGDIAEGYSVSREKKESFPLTVTSAQKNPTAFYLCASRTGTGDEKLFFGSGTQLSVL.

The rearrangement joins TRBV7-8 to TRBJ2-7, with 7 bases matching TRBD2. This CDR3 is 14 amino acids long. Per germline, CDR1 SGHVS and CDR2 FQNEAQ. J lost 1 base, V lost 2 bases, and 2 bases had no gene match. The DNA of the CDR3 is TGTGCCAGCAGCTTAAGGGAGGGTTCCTACGAGCAGTACTTC. Protein product: CASSLREGSYEQYF.

The chain employs TRBV7-9 and TRBJ1-6; D possibly corresponds to TRBD1 (6 bases). The V end was cut by 3 bases, the J end by 7 bases, with 13 bases between. The germline CDR1 and CDR2 sequences are SEHNR and FQNEAQ (reference sequence). The CDR3 spans 15 residues. CDR3 protein: CASSFLRGVNSPLHF. The CDR3 DNA sequence: TGTGCCAGCAGCTTTCTCAGGGGTGTAAATTCACCCCTCCACTTT.

The chain recombines TRBV7-3 with TRBJ2-1, with 9 nucleotides matching TRBD1. Germline values: CDR1 SGHTA, CDR2 FQGTGA. The CDR3 consists of 14 residues. V dropped 5 bases and J dropped 5; count of bases not matched to a gene: 4. The CDR3 nucleotides are TGTGCCAGCAGCGGGACAGGGACCGACAATGAGCAGTTCTTC. Amino acid sequence: CASSGTGTDNEQFF.